This entry features one T cell receptor beta chain sequence. No antigen is known for it. This sample stems from a study of OX40 agonist ivuxolimab in advanced cancers. Whole-study results and caveats: CD4+ and CD8+ blood T cells expanded clonally by week 6 at 0.1 to 3.0 mg/kg. No determination was made of the antigen specificity of the expanded peripheral T cells.

Clones were sequenced by immunoSEQ multiplex PCR, and TCRdb holds only the in-frame ones, with some missing. The sample comprises under 95,000 clones, more than 80% of which are singletons, and around 8.7% rests with the top ten. V gave up 6 bases and J gave up 3 bases, with 11 bases separating them. The germline V gene encodes CDR1 MNHEY and CDR2 SVGAGI. The CDR3 is 13 amino acids. The chain recombines TRBV6-5 with TRBJ1-1; TRBD1 might be the D (6 bases). The sample consisted of CD4+ or CD8+ T cells sorted from blood, taken in a trial of the OX40 agonist ivuxolimab. The TCR was taken from an adult with an advanced solid tumor such as melanoma, head and neck, liver or kidney cancer. The DNA of the CDR3 is TGTGCCAGCAGATCCGGGACATACACTGAAGCTTTCTTT. The encoded protein is CASRSGTYTEAFF.